Listed below are T cell receptor beta chains from one sample, sequenced in a study of blood T cells in healthy people across ages. TCRdb re-analysed the 5' RACE reads in MiXCR, keeping a single row per CDR3 protein. Of some 760,000 distinct CDR3 sequences in the sample, around 25% were seen once. The sample was also reused in another study, on T cells of mothers and their children.

Sequencing input: blood. The receptors derive from a boy younger than 18 in good health. Both conserved end residues are part of each CDR3. Some rows mark clone size as missing; the rest say once, few, many or name a class of expanded clone.

V	size	J	CDR3
TRBV7-9	many	TRBJ2-1	CASSLGQGVYNEQFF
TRBV20-1	NA	TRBJ2-5	CSARVLGTAEETQYF
TRBV6-5	NA	TRBJ2-3	CAGSYSRGLTDTQYF
TRBV28	NA	TRBJ2-1	CASKRGSSYNEQFF
TRBV29-1	NA	TRBJ1-2	CSVGWGDGYTF
TRBV7-8	few	TRBJ1-2	CASTDRTAPGLMSYGYTF
TRBV27	NA	TRBJ1-5	CASSDRSGGSNQPQHF
TRBV27	few	TRBJ2-5	CASSKTGEIQETQYF
TRBV6-2/TRBV6-3	NA	TRBJ2-1	CTSSWGTSVDEQFF
TRBV28	many	TRBJ2-7	CASSLIPQGVGYEQYF
TRBV6-1	NA	TRBJ2-4	CASSEAGRFGDIQYF
TRBV12-3/TRBV12-4	NA	TRBJ1-5	CASSGLNNQPQHF
TRBV7-2	NA	TRBJ2-3	CASSSISSGDTQYF
TRBV28	few	TRBJ2-5	CASSPDWRETQYF
TRBV29-1	NA	TRBJ2-5	CSVIIAGGETQYF
TRBV9	NA	TRBJ2-2	CASSVISGELFF
TRBV7-9	NA	TRBJ2-7	CASSFNGETTYEQYF
TRBV28	NA	TRBJ2-1	CASSSSRERDEQFF
TRBV7-9	NA	TRBJ2-1	CASSLTAGAILYNEQFF
TRBV27	NA	TRBJ2-2	CASNKLGGAATYTGELFF
TRBV5-6	once	TRBJ2-3	CASSLVQSSTDTQYF
TRBV24-1	few	TRBJ2-7	CAASDTGSLDPYEQYF
TRBV4-2	many	TRBJ1-1	CASSQDSRNTEAFF
TRBV18	few	TRBJ2-3	CASSTQSTGGAYTQYF
TRBV2	NA	TRBJ2-2	CASMAAPNTGELFF
TRBV6-5	NA	TRBJ1-4	CASSYAGQSRGEKLFF
TRBV5-8	NA	TRBJ2-6	CASSLVMGLAGANVLTF
TRBV6-5	few	NA	CASSSLGTSGRALFEQFF
TRBV12-3/TRBV12-4	once	TRBJ1-2	CASSSGRGGLGGYTF